The sequence of this TCR beta chain was determined in a study of blood T cell repertoires in COVID-19 (dated by TCRdb to between 2020 and 2021). A note on the overall study: Collaborator samples came from the United States, Italy and Spain and covered acute and convalescent phases of COVID-19. The prospective study material was composed of cDNA or gDNA derived from T cells, B-cell-depleted T cells, or PBMCs. The dataset comprised deeply sampled blood TCRbeta repertoires from subjects exposed to, actively infected with, or recovered from COVID-19. The repertoires were released in a freely available public database meant as a resource for research on the immune response to SARS-CoV-2. The samples were drawn from two sources: the first 160 participants of the ongoing ImmuneRACE study, and 1,000 to 1,500 subjects contributed by 6 global collaborators. A de-identified subject ID, COVID-19 status, age in years and sex were almost always included in the sample metadata. Where available, HLA class I and class II types were obtained from metadata supplied by the sample provider rather than from assay-based typing. General conclusions and limits of the study: The quantity of clinical and demographic metadata differed by source and by participant and was supplied without curation.

CDR1 and CDR2, looked up from the germline V gene (reference sequence), are PRHDT and FYEKMQ. The germline V and J ends show losses of 4 bases and 2 bases respectively, and no gene match explains 7 bases of the junction. From cysteine to phenylalanine, the CDR3 is 16 amino acids long. CDR3 DNA only is kept here, 48 bases in frame from base 1. As concerns this clone: Its antigen target is currently unknown. Base-call qualities are not available, and no considerably larger clone is one nucleotide away.

In the prospective study, participants were roughly 18 to 95 years old, resided in about two dozen geographic areas of the United States, and were enrolled through a virtual design. In the prospective study, cohorts were assigned on the basis of participant-reported clinical history obtained from a screening survey and a study questionnaire. Each participant in the prospective study had whole blood, serum and a nasopharyngeal or oropharyngeal swab collected by mobile phlebotomists. Prospective study participants could optionally give additional blood draws and questionnaires over an approximately two-month period. Blood samples from the prospective study were shipped frozen or at room temperature prior to DNA extraction. The immunoSEQ Assay, a bias-controlled multiplex PCR, was used to amplify TCRbeta CDR3 regions from genomic DNA. Turning to the authors' computational methods: Nucleated cell counts per sample were estimated from amplification of reference gene primers within the assay. To quantify the absolute abundance of each unique TCRbeta CDR3 rearrangement, sequence reads were collapsed and filtered. Productive Simpson clonality was computed per sample as the square root of Simpson's diversity index over productive rearrangements. Held by TCRdb, this immuneACCESS table contains in-frame sequences only and omits some clones. Under half of the omission traces to an unresolved V gene where checked; the cause of the rest is unknown. V and J calls and clone size are given by that table; D and trimming were obtained from the DNA. The sample profile shows around 230,000 clones; around 88% of them were found once. Of the sample, roughly 2.3% falls within the top ten clones.

This clonotype originated in a woman aged 40 to 49 with acute COVID-19. What was sequenced was PBMCs or T cells enriched from blood (not recorded which). The receptor chain draws on TRBV13 and TRBJ2-1, with 8 junctional bases fitting TRBD1. The DNA sequence reads TGTGCCAGCAGCTACCGGGACAGGAATCCCTACAATGAGCAGTTCTTC. This sequence encodes CASSYRDRNPYNEQFF.